Listed here are 23 T cell receptor beta chains from one sample, sequenced in a study of control samples from healthy donors and cancer patients. TCRdb keeps only in-frame clones here, not all; method: immunoSEQ multiplex PCR. The data contain some 95,000 clones, roughly 92% of them singletons. Sequencing used blood. The receptors originated from a human donor in good health. The donor label of this sample is uncertain.

This rearrangement joins TRBV9 to TRBJ2-3; perhaps TRBD2 as D (6 bases). Germline V gene data show CDR1 as SGDLS and CDR2 as YYNGEE. This CDR3 comprises 15 residues. The V end lost 3 bases, the J end lost 3 bases, and 14 bases lay between the germline ends. CDR3 protein: CASSAPGRGTDTQYF. In nucleotides, the CDR3 is TGTGCCAGCAGCGCGCCCGGCCGGGGGACAGATACGCAGTATTTT.

This chain uses TRBV5-8 with TRBJ2-7, with 8 bases lining up with TRBD2. The CDR3 extends over 16 amino acids. CDR1 is SGHTS, CDR2 YDEGEE, per germline. J lost 0 bases, V lost 4 bases, and 9 bases had no gene match. CDR3: CASSQVASGYSYEQYF. The CDR3, as DNA: TGTGCCAGCAGCCAAGTGGCTAGCGGGTACTCCTACGAGCAGTACTTC. The entire variable domain, with the rest obtained from reference TRBV5-8 and TRBJ2-7, is as follows: EAGVTQSPTHLIKTRGQQATLRCSPISGHTSVYWYQQALGLGLQFLLWYDEGEERNRGNFPPRFSGRQFPNYSSELNVNALELEDSALYLCASSQVASGYSYEQYFGPGTRLTVT.

The chain recombines TRBV6-6 with TRBJ1-5; D gene unclear. Trimming shortened V by 0 bases and J by 5 bases, and 5 bases separated the two germline ends. The CDR3 totals 13 residues. CDR1 is MNHNY and CDR2 is SVGAGI in the germline V gene (reference sequence). CDR3 DNA: TGTGCCAGCAGTTACTCGAGGCATCAGCCCCAGCATTTT. Its protein product is CASSYSRHQPQHF.

The chain's CDR3 is CASILDSRSNQPQHF. CDR3 in DNA: TGTGCCAGCATCTTGGATAGTCGAAGCAATCAGCCCCAGCATTTT. The V and J genes are TRBV6-5 and TRBJ1-5; the D is unclear. Per germline, CDR1 MNHEY and CDR2 SVGAGI. The CDR3 is 15 amino acids. V shed 7 bases and J shed 1 base, with 14 bases lying between them.

The gene calls are TRBV5-4 and TRBJ2-2, with a tentative D call TRBD1 (5 bases). CDR1 is SGHNT, CDR2 YYREEE, per germline (reference sequence). The ends were cut back, 9 bases at V and 4 bases at J, with 10 bases in the middle. CDR3 length: 12 amino acids. The CDR3 region has the DNA TGTGCCATCAGGGTCTCCACCGGGGAGCTGTTTTTT. Translation: CAIRVSTGELFF.

This clone was counted once. The chain combines TRBV19 with TRBJ1-5; TRBD1 matches at 7 bases. Unmatched junction bases numbered 10, after V lost 3 bases and J lost 2 bases. The CDR3 runs 17 residues. The germline gives CDR1 LNHDA, CDR2 SQIVND (reference sequence). Here the CDR3 reads CASSIGIYGTGNQPQHF. The CDR3 coding sequence is TGTGCCAGTAGTATTGGTATCTACGGGACAGGCAATCAGCCCCAGCATTTT.

The chain carries TRBV10-1 and TRBJ1-1; no firm D call. Germline lookup yields CDR1 WNHNN and CDR2 SYGVQD (reference sequence). The V and J ends lost 7 bases and 5 bases respectively, with 14 bases between them. This CDR3 spans 13 amino acids. CDR3 sequence (DNA): TGCGCCAGCACCAGAAGTCTGGGGACTGAAGCTTTCTTT. Amino acids: CASTRSLGTEAFF.

This clone was counted once. The rearrangement uses TRBV5-1 and TRBJ2-3; TRBD2 is a possible D gene (6 bases). With 4 bases removed from V and 6 bases from J, the gap between germline ends came to 15 bases. Germline V CDR1 and CDR2: SGHRS, YFSETQ. The CDR3 sequence is 14 residues long. DNA for the CDR3: TGCGCCAGCAGCCCCGGGGGACTGCGCGATACGCAGTATTTT. This codes for CASSPGGLRDTQYF.

The rearrangement uses TRBV18 and TRBJ2-3; D may be TRBD2 (6 bases). This CDR3 spans 16 amino acids. V shed 4 bases and J shed 2 bases, with 16 bases lying between them. CDR1 KGHSH and CDR2 LQKENI come from the germline V gene. For the CDR3, the DNA is TGTGCCAGCTCACAACTAGCACTATTTTCCACAGATACGCAGTATTTT. Its translation: CASSQLALFSTDTQYF.

V and J are TRBV24-1 and TRBJ1-5, with 8 positions matching TRBD1. V dropped 3 bases and J dropped 7; count of bases not matched to a gene: 4. The CDR3 is 14 amino acids. Germline V gives CDR1 KGHDR, CDR2 SFDVKD. As DNA, the CDR3 is TGTGCCACCAGTGATAGGTCAGGGGGCCAGCCCCAGCATTTT. This encodes CATSDRSGGQPQHF.

This chain connects TRBV9 to TRBJ2-2; maybe TRBD1 (5 bases). Germline CDR1 SGDLS, CDR2 YYNGEE. Trimming stripped 4 bases from V and 1 base from J, with 8 bases between. The CDR3 is 14 residues long. The CDR3 sequence is CASSRQWNTGELFF. Here the CDR3 DNA reads TGTGCCAGCAGCCGACAGTGGAACACCGGGGAGCTGTTTTTT.

V and J are TRBV11-2 and TRBJ1-6; D is ambiguous. V was cut by 2 bases and J by 12 bases, with 8 bases left in between. The germline V gene encodes CDR1 SGHAT and CDR2 FQNNGV. The CDR3 covers 12 residues. The CDR3 here is CASSLLGGPLHF. The CDR3 coding sequence is TGTGCCAGCAGCTTACTCGGTGGACCCCTCCACTTT.

V gene TRBV9 combines with J gene TRBJ2-1; 12 bases fit TRBD2. V was pared by 3 bases and J by 7 bases, with 11 bases of the junction left unmatched. The CDR3 is made up of 17 amino acids. Per germline, CDR1 SGDLS and CDR2 YYNGEE. CDR3: CASSARLAGENPNEQFF. As DNA, the CDR3 is TGTGCCAGCAGCGCCAGACTAGCGGGGGAGAATCCAAATGAGCAGTTCTTC.

V and J are TRBV6-6 and TRBJ2-7; 8 bases are a match to TRBD1. With V trimmed by 5 bases and J by 3 bases, 3 bases remained unmatched. The CDR3 runs 13 residues. Germline V CDR1 and CDR2: MNHNY, SVGAGI (reference sequence). The chain's CDR3 is CASSPGGRYEQYF. The CDR3 DNA is TGTGCCAGCAGTCCAGGGGGCCGCTACGAGCAGTACTTC.

This chain uses TRBV5-1 with TRBJ1-4, with a weak D call TRBD1 (5 bases). Germline V CDR1 and CDR2: SGHRS, YFSETQ. Trimming stripped 3 bases from V and 3 bases from J, with 9 bases between. The CDR3 extends over 14 amino acids. DNA of the CDR3: TGCGCCAGCAGCTGGGACGGATCTAATGAAAAACTGTTTTTT. Translated, it gives CASSWDGSNEKLFF. Complete variable domain (other parts from reference TRBV5-1 and TRBJ1-4): KAGVTQTPRYLIKTRGQQVTLSCSPISGHRSVSWYQQTPGQGLQFLFEYFSETQRNKGNFPGRFSGRQFSNSRSEMNVSTLELGDSALYLCASSWDGSNEKLFFGSGTQLSVL.

CDR3: CASSPGDGPYEQYF. The CDR3 DNA reads TGTGCCAGCTCACCAGGAGACGGGCCCTACGAGCAGTACTTC. The chain uses TRBV18 and TRBJ2-7; no firm D call. The CDR3 extends over 14 amino acids. The V gene's germline CDR1 is KGHSH and CDR2 LQKENI. V gave up 2 bases and J gave up 2 bases, with 10 bases separating them.

This clone was recorded a few times. The chain uses TRBV9 and TRBJ1-2, with D hard to call. The V and J ends lost 0 bases and 8 bases respectively, with 14 bases between them. Germline loops: CDR1 SGDLS, CDR2 YYNGEE. The CDR3 spans 14 residues. CDR3 in DNA: TGTGCCAGCAGCGTAGTCCCAGGTCTGGGGGGCTACACCTTC. It codes for CASSVVPGLGGYTF. Complete variable domain (other parts from reference TRBV9 and TRBJ1-2): DSGVTQTPKHLITATGQRVTLRCSPRSGDLSVYWYQQSLDQGLQFLIQYYNGEERAKGNILERFSAQQFPDLHSELNLSSLELGDSALYFCASSVVPGLGGYTFGSGTRLTVV.

The chain couples TRBV10-3 to TRBJ2-5; D is possibly TRBD2 (6 bases). Germline V gene data show CDR1 as ENHRY and CDR2 as SYGVKD. Trimming left V 0 bases short and J 3 bases short, with 8 bases between. This CDR3 region has 14 residues. CDR3 sequence reads: CAISESGGKETQYF. The DNA for the CDR3 is TGTGCCATCAGTGAGTCGGGGGGAAAAGAGACCCAGTACTTC.

The chain couples TRBV28 to TRBJ1-2, with 7 positions matching TRBD1. This CDR3 is built from 15 residues. Germline V lookup: CDR1 MDHEN, CDR2 SYDVKM. V lost 4 bases and J lost 8; bases outside the gene matches: 13. CDR3: CASSSDLGQVRGYTF. CDR3 DNA sequence: TGTGCCAGCAGTTCCGACTTAGGACAGGTTCGCGGCTACACCTTC.

The gene calls are TRBV18 and TRBJ1-4, with D perhaps TRBD1 (5 bases). The germline V gene encodes CDR1 KGHSH and CDR2 LQKENI. Trimming cost V 5 bases and J 2 bases, with 12 bases left between them. The CDR3 totals 15 residues. CDR3 DNA: TGTGCCAGCTCATTACGACAGATGACTAATGAAAAACTGTTTTTT. It codes for CASSLRQMTNEKLFF.

The rearrangement joins TRBV27 to TRBJ1-2; D not certain. The CDR3 is made up of 18 amino acids. Trimming removed 0 bases at V and 6 bases at J, with 23 bases between. The germline V gene encodes CDR1 MNHEY and CDR2 SMNVEV (reference sequence). CDR3 residues: CASSLSIGVTQTLNGYTF. CDR3 coding DNA: TGTGCCAGCAGTTTATCGATTGGGGTCACACAGACCCTTAATGGCTACACCTTC.

This clone was seen just once. The chain recombines TRBV7-3 with TRBJ1-1; D is unclear. CDR1 is SGHTA, CDR2 FQGTGA, per germline. The CDR3 runs 13 residues. Trimming took off 0 bases at V and 10 bases at J, with 12 bases between the two ends. CDR3 sequence (DNA): TGTGCCAGCAGCTTAACGGACCGAAGAGGAGCTTTCTTT. It yields the protein CASSLTDRRGAFF.

This sequence joins TRBV2 and TRBJ2-5; TRBD2 matches at 10 bases. The CDR3 is 15 residues long. CDR1 and CDR2 from the germline V gene are SNHLY and FYNNEI. Losses at the gene ends were 6 bases for V and 4 bases for J; bases not matched to a gene: 8. The CDR3 protein is CASRSGGAVGETQYF. The DNA for the CDR3 is TGTGCCAGCAGAAGCGGGGGGGCCGTTGGAGAGACCCAGTACTTC.